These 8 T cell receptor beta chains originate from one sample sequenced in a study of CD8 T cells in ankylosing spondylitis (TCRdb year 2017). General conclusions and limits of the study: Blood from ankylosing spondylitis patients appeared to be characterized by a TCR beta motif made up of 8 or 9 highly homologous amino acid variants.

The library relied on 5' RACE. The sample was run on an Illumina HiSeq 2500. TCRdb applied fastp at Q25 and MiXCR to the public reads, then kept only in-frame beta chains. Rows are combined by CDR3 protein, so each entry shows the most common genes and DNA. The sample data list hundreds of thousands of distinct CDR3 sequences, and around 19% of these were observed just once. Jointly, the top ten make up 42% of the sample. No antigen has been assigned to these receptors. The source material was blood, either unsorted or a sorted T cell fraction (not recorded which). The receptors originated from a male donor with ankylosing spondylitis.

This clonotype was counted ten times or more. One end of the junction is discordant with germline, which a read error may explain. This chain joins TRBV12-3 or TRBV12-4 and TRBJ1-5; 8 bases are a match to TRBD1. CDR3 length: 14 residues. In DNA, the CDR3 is TGTGCCAGCAGTCGGACAGGGAGCAGTCAGCCCCAGCATTTT. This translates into CASSRTGSSQPQHF.

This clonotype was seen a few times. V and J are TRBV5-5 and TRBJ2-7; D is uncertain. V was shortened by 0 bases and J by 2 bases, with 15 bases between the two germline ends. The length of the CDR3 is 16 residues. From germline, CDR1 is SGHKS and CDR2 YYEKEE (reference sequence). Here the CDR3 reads CASSLEEYGTPYEQYF. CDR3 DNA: TGTGCCAGCAGCTTGGAAGAATACGGAACCCCCTACGAGCAGTACTTC. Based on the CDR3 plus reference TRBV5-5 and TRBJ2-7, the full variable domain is DAGVTQSPTHLIKTRGQQVTLRCSPISGHKSVSWYQQVLGQGPQFIFQYYEKEERGRGNFPDRFSARQFPNYSSELNVNALLLGDSALYLCASSLEEYGTPYEQYFGPGTRLTVT.

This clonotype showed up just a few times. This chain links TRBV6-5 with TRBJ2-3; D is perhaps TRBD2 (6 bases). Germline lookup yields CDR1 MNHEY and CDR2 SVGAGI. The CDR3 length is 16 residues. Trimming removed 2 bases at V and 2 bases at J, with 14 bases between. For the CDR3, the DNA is TGTGCCAGCAGTTACGGTCGAGGCGGGACCACAGATACGCAGTATTTT. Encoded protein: CASSYGRGGTTDTQYF.

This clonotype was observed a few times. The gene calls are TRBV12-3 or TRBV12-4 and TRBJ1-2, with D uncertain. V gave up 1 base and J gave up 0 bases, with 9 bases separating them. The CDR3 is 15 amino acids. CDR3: CASSLGEQSNYGYTF. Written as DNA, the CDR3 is TGTGCCAGCAGTTTAGGAGAGCAATCTAACTATGGCTACACCTTC.

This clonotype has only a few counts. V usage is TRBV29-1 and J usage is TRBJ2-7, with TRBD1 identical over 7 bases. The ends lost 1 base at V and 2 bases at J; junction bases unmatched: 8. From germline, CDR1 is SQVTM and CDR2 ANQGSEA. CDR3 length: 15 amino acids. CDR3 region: CSVEAQQGPTYEQYF. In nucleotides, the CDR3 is TGCAGCGTTGAAGCTCAACAGGGGCCCACCTACGAGCAGTACTTC.

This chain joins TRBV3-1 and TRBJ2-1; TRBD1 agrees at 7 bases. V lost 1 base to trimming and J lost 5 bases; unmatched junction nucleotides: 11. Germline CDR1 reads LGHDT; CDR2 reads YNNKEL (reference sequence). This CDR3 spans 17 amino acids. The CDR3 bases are TGTGCCAGCAGCCAAGCCGCTACAGGGGAGAGGGACAATGAGCAGTTCTTC. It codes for CASSQAATGERDNEQFF.

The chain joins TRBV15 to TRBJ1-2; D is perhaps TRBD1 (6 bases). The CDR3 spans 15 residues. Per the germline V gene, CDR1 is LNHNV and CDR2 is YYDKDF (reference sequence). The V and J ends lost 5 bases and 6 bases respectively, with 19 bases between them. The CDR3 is CATSESWPTGNGYTF. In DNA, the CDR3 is TGTGCCACCAGCGAAAGTTGGCCAACAGGGAATGGCTACACCTTC.

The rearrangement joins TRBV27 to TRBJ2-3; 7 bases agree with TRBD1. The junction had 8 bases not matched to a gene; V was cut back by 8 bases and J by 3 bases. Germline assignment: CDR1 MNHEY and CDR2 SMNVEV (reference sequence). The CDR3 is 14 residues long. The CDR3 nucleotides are TGTGCCAGCTCGGGACAGCCCAGAACAGATACGCAGTATTTT. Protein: CASSGQPRTDTQYF.